This TCR beta chain was sequenced for a study of beta chain features in type 1 diabetes. Reverse transcription of all isolated RNA meant that expressed TCRB transcripts were sequenced. Assay: immunoSEQ multiplex PCR; the TCRdb copy retains only in-frame clones and omits some. The table has hundreds of thousands of clones, about 10% seen once. The CDR3 loop spans 16 amino acids. CDR1 is KGHSH, CDR2 LQKENI, per germline. The V gene end was trimmed by 0 bases and the J gene end by 2 bases; junction bases not matched to a gene: 2. This clone was counted only a few times. CD4+ naive, central memory, regulatory and stem cell-like memory subsets were isolated by sorting on CD45RO/CCR7/CD25/CD127/CD95/CD27.

This chain joins TRBV18 and TRBJ2-7, with 12 bases aligning to TRBD2. The receptor was isolated from a woman aged 18-29 years in good health. Sequenced: naive CD4+ T cells from blood. Here the CDR3 reads CASSPPLAGGTYEQYF. CDR3 coding DNA: TGTGCCAGCTCACCACCGCTAGCGGGAGGGACCTACGAGCAGTACTTC.